This T cell receptor beta chain was obtained from a study of T cell responses to AZD1222 COVID-19 vaccine. Concerning this clone itself: Its target is not known.

Overall study results and limits: With dominance at 160-218 and 743-854, vaccine-associated CD4 TCRs spanned spike. The number of AZD1222 recipients seropositive at baseline was only 5 to 7.

Only in-frame clones appear in the TCRdb table, and some are missing; sequencing was by immunoSEQ multiplex PCR. The sample consists of roughly 120,000 clones, approximately 92% of them appearing once. The CDR3 consists of 15 residues. The germline V and J ends were trimmed by 4 bases and 0 bases, with 14 bases remaining between them. Germline lookup yields CDR1 SQVTM and CDR2 ANQGSEA. The gene calls are TRBV29-1 and TRBJ2-3; perhaps TRBD2 as D (5 bases). The sequenced sample was peripheral blood, obtained 28 days after the second AZD1222 dose. The source of this sequence is an adult who received the AZD1222 COVID-19 vaccine. The CDR3 DNA reads TGCAGCGTTGGGACTCCCGCCTCTAGCACAGATACGCAGTATTTT. Its translation: CSVGTPASSTDTQYF.